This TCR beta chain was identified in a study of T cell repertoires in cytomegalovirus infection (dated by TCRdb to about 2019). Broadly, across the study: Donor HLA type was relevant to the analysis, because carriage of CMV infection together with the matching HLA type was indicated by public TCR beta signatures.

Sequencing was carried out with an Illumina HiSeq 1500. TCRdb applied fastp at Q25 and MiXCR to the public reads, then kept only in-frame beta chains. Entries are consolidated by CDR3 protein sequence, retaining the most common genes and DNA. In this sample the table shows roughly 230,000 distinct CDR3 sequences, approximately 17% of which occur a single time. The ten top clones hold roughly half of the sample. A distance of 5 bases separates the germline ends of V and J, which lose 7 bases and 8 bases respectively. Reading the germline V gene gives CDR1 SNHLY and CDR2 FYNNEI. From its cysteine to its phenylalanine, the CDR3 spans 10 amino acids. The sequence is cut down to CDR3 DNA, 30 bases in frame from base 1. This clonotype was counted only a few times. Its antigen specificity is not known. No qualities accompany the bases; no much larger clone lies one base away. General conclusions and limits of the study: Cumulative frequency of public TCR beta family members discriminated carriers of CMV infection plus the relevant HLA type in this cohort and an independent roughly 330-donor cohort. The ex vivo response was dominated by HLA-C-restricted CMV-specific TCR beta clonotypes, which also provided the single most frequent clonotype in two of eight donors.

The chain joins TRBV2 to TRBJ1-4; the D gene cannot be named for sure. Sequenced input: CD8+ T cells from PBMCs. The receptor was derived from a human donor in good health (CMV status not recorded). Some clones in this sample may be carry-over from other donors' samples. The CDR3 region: CASKEEKLFF. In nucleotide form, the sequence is TGTGCCAGCAAAGAGGAAAAACTGTTTTTT.